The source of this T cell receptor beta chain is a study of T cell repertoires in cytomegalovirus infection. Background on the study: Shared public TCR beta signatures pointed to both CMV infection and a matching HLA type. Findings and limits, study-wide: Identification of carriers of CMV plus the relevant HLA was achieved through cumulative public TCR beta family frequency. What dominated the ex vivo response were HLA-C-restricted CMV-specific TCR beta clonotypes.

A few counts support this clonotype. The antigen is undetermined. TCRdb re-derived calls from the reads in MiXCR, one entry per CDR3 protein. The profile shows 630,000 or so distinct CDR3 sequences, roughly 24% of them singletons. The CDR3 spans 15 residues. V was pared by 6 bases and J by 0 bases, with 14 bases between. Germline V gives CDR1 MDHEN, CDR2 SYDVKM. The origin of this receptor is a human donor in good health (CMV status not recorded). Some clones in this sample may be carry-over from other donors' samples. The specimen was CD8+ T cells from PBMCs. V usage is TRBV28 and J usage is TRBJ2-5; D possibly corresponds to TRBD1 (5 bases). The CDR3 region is CASSRGHSYQETQYF. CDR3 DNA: TGTGCCAGCAGCCGCGGACACTCGTACCAAGAGACCCAGTACTTC.